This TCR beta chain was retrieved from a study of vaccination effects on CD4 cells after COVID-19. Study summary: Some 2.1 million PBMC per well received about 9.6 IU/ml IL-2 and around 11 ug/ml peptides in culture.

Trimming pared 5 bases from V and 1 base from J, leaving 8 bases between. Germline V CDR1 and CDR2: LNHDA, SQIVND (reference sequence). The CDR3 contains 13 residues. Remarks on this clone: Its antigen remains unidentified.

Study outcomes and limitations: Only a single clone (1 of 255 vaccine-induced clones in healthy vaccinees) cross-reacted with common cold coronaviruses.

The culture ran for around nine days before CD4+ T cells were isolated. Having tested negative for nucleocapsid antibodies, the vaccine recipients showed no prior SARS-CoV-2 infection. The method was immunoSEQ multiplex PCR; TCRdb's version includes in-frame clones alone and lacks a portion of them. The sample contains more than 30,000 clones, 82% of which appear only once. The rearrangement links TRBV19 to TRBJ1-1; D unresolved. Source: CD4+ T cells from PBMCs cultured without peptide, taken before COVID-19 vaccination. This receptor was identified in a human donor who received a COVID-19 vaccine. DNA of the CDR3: TGTGCCAGTAGTGTCGAATCGAACACTGAAGCTTTCTTT. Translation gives CASSVESNTEAFF.